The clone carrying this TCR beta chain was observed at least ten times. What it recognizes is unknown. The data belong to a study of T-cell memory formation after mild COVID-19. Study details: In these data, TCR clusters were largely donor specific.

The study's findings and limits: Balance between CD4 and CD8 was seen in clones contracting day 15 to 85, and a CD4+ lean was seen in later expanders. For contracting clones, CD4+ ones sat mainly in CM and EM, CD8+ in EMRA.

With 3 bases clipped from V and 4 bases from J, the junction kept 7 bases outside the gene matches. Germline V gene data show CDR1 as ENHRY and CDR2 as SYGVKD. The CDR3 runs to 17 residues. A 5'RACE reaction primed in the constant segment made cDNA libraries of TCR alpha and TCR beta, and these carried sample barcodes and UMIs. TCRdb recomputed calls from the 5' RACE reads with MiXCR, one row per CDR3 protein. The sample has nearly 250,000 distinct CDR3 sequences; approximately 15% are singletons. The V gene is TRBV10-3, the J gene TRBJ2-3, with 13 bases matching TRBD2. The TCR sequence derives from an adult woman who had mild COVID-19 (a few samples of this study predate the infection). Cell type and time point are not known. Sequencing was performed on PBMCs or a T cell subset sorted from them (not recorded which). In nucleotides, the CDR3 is TGTGCCATCAGTGAAGGACTAGCGGGAGTTAAGGCAGATACGCAGTATTTT. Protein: CAISEGLAGVKADTQYF.